Here is one T cell receptor beta chain with its context. Its target is unknown. In the PCR, 60 Vbeta and 13 Jbeta primers were used. Here immunoSEQ multiplex PCR was the method, and the copy in TCRdb shows in-frame clones only, minus some. The sample consists of around 140,000 clones, 75% to 90% of them appearing once. Germline values: CDR1 SGHTA, CDR2 FQGNSA. With 5 bases clipped from V and 0 bases from J, the junction kept 6 bases outside the gene matches. This CDR3 contains 15 residues. This sample was taken from a study of cytomegalovirus exposure and HLA in healthy donors. Study-wide results and caveats: With further analysis later on, most CMV-associated TCR beta chains appeared HLA-restricted.

The genes are TRBV7-2 and TRBJ1-2; 7 positions match TRBD1. The sample taken for sequencing was PBMCs. The sequence came from a woman in her forties or fifties in good health and CMV-seropositive. CDR3: CASSRDSLANYGYTF. CDR3 nucleotide sequence: TGTGCCAGCAGCCGGGACAGCTTAGCTAACTATGGCTACACCTTC.